The text below deals with one T cell receptor (beta chain). The sample originates from a study of blood T cell repertoires in COVID-19. Looking at the study overall: The cDNA or gDNA used as material had been derived from T cells, B-cell-depleted T cells, or PBMCs.

The V gene lost 3 bases and the J gene lost 10 bases, with 7 bases spanning the gap. Germline V gene data show CDR1 as MDHEN and CDR2 as SYDVKM. The CDR3 loop spans 12 amino acids. Original methodology: Estimation of nucleated cell counts relied on the amplification of reference gene primers. Produced via immunoSEQ multiplex PCR; TCRdb's table is partial and in-frame only. V, J and clone size derive from that table, while D and trimming were established from the DNA sequence. In the table there are approximately 230,000 clones, 70% to 85% of which are singletons. V gene TRBV28 combines with J gene TRBJ1-6; D is unclear. This sequence was found in a woman in her forties with active or convalescent COVID-19. Sequencing was done on a sample of peripheral blood. The CDR3 region is CASSFAVSPLHF. CDR3 coding DNA: TGTGCCAGCAGTTTTGCGGTCTCACCCCTCCACTTT.